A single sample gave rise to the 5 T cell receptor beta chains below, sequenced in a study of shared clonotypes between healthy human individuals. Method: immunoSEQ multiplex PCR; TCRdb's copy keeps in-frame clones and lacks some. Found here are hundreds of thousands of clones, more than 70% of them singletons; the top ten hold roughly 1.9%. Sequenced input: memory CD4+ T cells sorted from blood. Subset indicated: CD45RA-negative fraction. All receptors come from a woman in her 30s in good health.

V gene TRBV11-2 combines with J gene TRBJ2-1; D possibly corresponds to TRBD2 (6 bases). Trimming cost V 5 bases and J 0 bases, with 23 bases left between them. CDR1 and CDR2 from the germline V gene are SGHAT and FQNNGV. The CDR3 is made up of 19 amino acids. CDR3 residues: CASSPNLGGKPSSYNEQFF. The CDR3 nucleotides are TGTGCCAGCAGCCCTAATTTGGGGGGTAAACCGAGCTCCTACAATGAGCAGTTCTTC. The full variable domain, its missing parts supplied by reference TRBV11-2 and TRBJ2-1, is EAGVAQSPRYKIIEKRQSVAFWCNPISGHATLYWYQQILGQGPKLLIQFQNNGVVDDSQLPKDRFSAERLKGVDSTLKIQPAKLEDSAVYLCASSPNLGGKPSSYNEQFFGPGTRLTVL.

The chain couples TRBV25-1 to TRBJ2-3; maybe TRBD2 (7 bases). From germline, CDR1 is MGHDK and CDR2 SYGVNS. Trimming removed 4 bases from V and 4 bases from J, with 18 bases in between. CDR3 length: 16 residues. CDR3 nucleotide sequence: TGTGCCAGCAGTGGGGGGCGGGAGATGGACCCAGATACGCAGTATTTT. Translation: CASSGGREMDPDTQYF. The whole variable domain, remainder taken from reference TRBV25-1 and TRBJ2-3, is EADIYQTPRYLVIGTGKKITLECSQTMGHDKMYWYQQDPGMELHLIHYSYGVNSTEKGDLSSESTVSRIRTEHFPLTLESARPSHTSQYLCASSGGREMDPDTQYFGPGTRLTVL.

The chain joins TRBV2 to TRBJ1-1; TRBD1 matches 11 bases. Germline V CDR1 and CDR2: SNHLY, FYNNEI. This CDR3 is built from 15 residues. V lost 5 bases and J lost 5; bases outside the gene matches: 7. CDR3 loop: CASSTRTGGGTEAFF. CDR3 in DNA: TGTGCCAGCAGTACCCGGACAGGGGGCGGAACTGAAGCTTTCTTT.

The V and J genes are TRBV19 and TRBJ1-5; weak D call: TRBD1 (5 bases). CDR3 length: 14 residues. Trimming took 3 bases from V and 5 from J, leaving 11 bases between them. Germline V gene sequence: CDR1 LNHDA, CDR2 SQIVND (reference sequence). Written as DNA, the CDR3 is TGTGCCAGTAGTATGACAGAGGACTATCAGCCCCAGCATTTT. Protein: CASSMTEDYQPQHF.

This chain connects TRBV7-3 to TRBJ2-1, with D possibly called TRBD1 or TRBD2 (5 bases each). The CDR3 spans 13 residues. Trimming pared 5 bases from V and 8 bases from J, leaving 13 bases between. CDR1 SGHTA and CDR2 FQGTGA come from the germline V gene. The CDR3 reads CASSPGRGHEQFF. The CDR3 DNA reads TGTGCCAGCAGCCCGGGACGGGGCCATGAGCAGTTCTTC.